This note documents a single T cell receptor beta chain sequence. Its specificity is not known. The repertoire was sequenced with immunoSEQ multiplex PCR; TCRdb's copy has only in-frame clones and lacks some. The sample includes about 190,000 clones, 80% to 90% of them seen just once. V was pared by 4 bases and J by 2 bases, with 1 base of the junction left unmatched. CDR3 length equals 14 residues. Germline CDR1 reads SNHLY; CDR2 reads FYNNEI. This entry belongs to a study of T cell responses to AZD1222 COVID-19 vaccine. Study results and limitations: Baseline seropositives among AZD1222 recipients totaled only 5 or 6. Close to half of spike-specific TCRs reportedly recognize unmutated variant regions.

The source is an adult in good health. The rearrangement joins TRBV2 to TRBJ2-2; TRBD1 matches at 7 bases. The sequences come from peripheral blood, collected on day 0 of AZD1222 vaccination. The CDR3 coding sequence is TGTGCCAGCAGTGGGGACAGCAACACCGGGGAGCTGTTTTTT. Translating it yields CASSGDSNTGELFF.